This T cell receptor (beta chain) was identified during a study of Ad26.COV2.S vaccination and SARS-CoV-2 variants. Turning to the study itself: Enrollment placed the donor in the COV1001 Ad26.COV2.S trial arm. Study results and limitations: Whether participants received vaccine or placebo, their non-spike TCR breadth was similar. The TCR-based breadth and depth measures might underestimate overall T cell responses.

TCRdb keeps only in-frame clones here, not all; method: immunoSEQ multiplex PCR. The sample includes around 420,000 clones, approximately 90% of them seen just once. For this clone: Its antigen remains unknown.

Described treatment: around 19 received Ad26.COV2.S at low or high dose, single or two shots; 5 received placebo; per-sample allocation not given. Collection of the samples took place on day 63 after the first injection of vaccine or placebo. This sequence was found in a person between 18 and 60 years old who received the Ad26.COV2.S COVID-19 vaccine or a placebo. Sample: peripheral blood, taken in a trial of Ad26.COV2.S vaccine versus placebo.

As DNA, the CDR3 is TGTGCCAGCAGTGCAAGGGGGACGGGAGGGAATGTCGAGCAGTACTTC. This codes for CASSARGTGGNVEQYF. The chain has TRBV27 and TRBJ2-7, with 8 bases that match TRBD2. Germline trimming cut 5 bases from V and 6 bases from J; bases unmatched to any gene: 15. The germline V gene has CDR1 MNHEY and CDR2 SMNVEV (reference sequence). This CDR3 has 16 residues.